This TCR beta chain was sequenced in a study of cytomegalovirus exposure and HLA in healthy donors. Study conclusions and caveats: Researchers reported from a later analysis that most CMV-associated TCR beta chains appeared HLA-restricted.

The V and J ends lost 0 bases and 3 bases, in that order; junction bases with no gene match: 1. The CDR3 loop spans 15 amino acids. Germline lookup yields CDR1 SGHRS and CDR2 YFSETQ. As for this clone: What it recognizes is unknown.

The PCR employed 60 Vbeta primers together with 13 Jbeta primers. TCRdb keeps only in-frame clones here, not all; method: immunoSEQ multiplex PCR. The sample lists about 160,000 clones, about 73% occurring once. Sequenced: PBMCs. This receptor was obtained from a middle-aged woman in good health and CMV-seronegative. The chain is built from TRBV5-1 and TRBJ1-4, with 8 bases lining up with TRBD1. CDR3 sequence (DNA): TGCGCCAGCAGCTTGGGGGACAGGCCTAATGAAAAACTGTTTTTT. It encodes CASSLGDRPNEKLFF.